The rows below give T cell receptor beta chains drawn from one sample of a study of shared clonotypes between healthy human individuals. Produced via immunoSEQ multiplex PCR; TCRdb's table is partial and in-frame only. The sample shows hundreds of thousands of clones, roughly 98% of them seen only once. Sequencing was carried out using naive CD8+ T cells sorted from blood. Every receptor here comes from a man aged 25-45 years in good health. Both conserved end residues are part of each CDR3.

v_call	j_call	cdr3_aa
TRBV27	TRBJ2-7	CASKTSGYEQYF
TRBV29-1	TRBJ2-7	CSVRWDRAYEQYF
TRBV15	TRBJ2-1	CATSQGTSRVNEQFF
TRBV7-9	TRBJ2-5	CASSLAWRFPETQYF
TRBV27	TRBJ2-3	CASSYRGRSTDTQYF
TRBV6-1	TRBJ2-7	CAGSETGLHEQYF
TRBV21-1	TRBJ1-2	CASSRRRRVSGYTF
TRBV11-3	TRBJ2-1	CASSLSRRGTSGSYNEQFF
TRBV27	TRBJ2-7	CASSLGTSGEQYF
TRBV6-1	TRBJ1-1	CASSDSGGTTEAFF
TRBV4-3	TRBJ1-1	CASSSGGVEAFF
TRBV28	TRBJ1-5	CASEGQSNQPQHF
TRBV28	TRBJ1-1	CASRSLTGGASEAFF
TRBV6-1	TRBJ2-1	CASSDNYNEQFF
TRBV7-9	TRBJ2-1	CASSRTDTGQVKNEQFF
TRBV14	TRBJ2-3	CASSVRLAGTDTQYF
TRBV28	TRBJ2-3	CASTIRGLAGELTQYF
TRBV27	TRBJ1-1	CASSLIGNTEAFF
TRBV28	TRBJ1-5	CASTPLRLDGNQPQHF
TRBV4-1	TRBJ2-7	CASSQDTGGFSSYEQYF
TRBV18	TRBJ2-7	CASSSDRGVYEQYF
TRBV9	TRBJ2-2	CATRKNTGELFF
TRBV7-9	TRBJ2-7	CASSSTTDYQSHEQYF
TRBV5-4	TRBJ2-5	CASSPLGGETQYF
TRBV29-1	TRBJ2-7	CSVGETSYEQYF
TRBV27	TRBJ2-7	CASSTRLRDRGPIPSYEQYF
TRBV7-8	TRBJ1-5	CASSLSGGQGNQPQHF
TRBV29-1	TRBJ1-2	CSVETVEANYGYTF
TRBV2	TRBJ1-5	CASTYRDLNQPQHF
TRBV9	TRBJ2-7	CASSASTSGEPYEQYF
TRBV4-1	TRBJ2-5	CASSQVTRTSEWETQYF